At least ten counts were recorded for the clone carrying this T cell receptor beta chain. Trimming cost V 1 base and J 7 bases; bases outside gene matches: 10. CDR1 and CDR2 (germline): SGHRS, YFSETQ. The CDR3 totals 15 residues. The data derive from a study of regulatory T cells in long-lasting Graves disease. Time point specified: newly diagnosed GD, antithyroid drugs for less than 3 months. PBMC RNA was the source of the TCR library. Arm-PCR of CDR3 regions with iRepertoire HTBI primers generated TCR beta libraries. Each CDR3 protein gets one entry after TCRdb re-called the multiplex PCR reads with MiXCR. Counted here are 300,000 to 400,000 distinct CDR3 sequences, around 15% occurring once; the ten biggest clones make up around 27%. The same sample was also used in a study of T cells in Graves' hyperthyroidism and ophthalmopathy. From that report: Researchers defined stable Graves' hyperthyroidism as no ophthalmopathy progression within 18 months. Onset of ophthalmopathy came a median roughly 6.5 months after the model predicted it.

This sequence was found in a man in his forties or fifties with Graves disease. The chain carries TRBV5-1 and TRBJ1-2; 7 bases match TRBD1. Sequenced here: peripheral blood mononuclear cells (PBMCs), sampled at new diagnosis, from a patient treated with antithyroid drugs. The chain's CDR3 is CASSLRTGQGVGYTF. The CDR3 nucleotides are TGCGCCAGCAGCTTGCGGACAGGCCAAGGAGTTGGCTACACCTTC.